This T cell receptor beta chain stems from a study of vaccination effects on CD4 cells after COVID-19 (dated by TCRdb to between 2021 and 2024). For the wider study: Each participant received two doses of an mRNA SARS-CoV-2 vaccine, either BNT162b2 or mRNA-1273. The study compared SARS-CoV-2 spike-specific CD4+ TCR repertoires before and after mRNA vaccination in COVID-19 convalescent patients and infection-naive vaccine recipients. The full study included ten to eleven COVID-19 convalescent patients and a handful of SARS-CoV-2-naive healthy vaccine recipients. The Oncomine TCR Beta short-read assay on an Illumina iSeq 100 was used to sequence cultures from other donors in the study.

The protocol used for the library was the immunoSEQ multiplex PCR assay. DNA from the cultured and isolated CD4+ T cells underwent TCR beta CDR3 sequencing. The paper's data handling went like this. The analysis removed non-productive TCR sequences, trimmed reads to the CDR3 region, and retained only CDR3s that were 7 or more amino acids long. The MANAFEST web app was used to pick out antigen-specific clonotypes by comparing their expansion in peptide wells with that in reference cultures. For clones to be considered positive, expansion at FDR<0.05 versus reference and all other wells, an odds ratio above 5, and a frequency above 0.1% in two replicate wells were required. A clonotype was called cross-reactive if it was significantly expanded both in SARS-CoV-2 spike wells and in at least one common cold coronavirus spike condition. Levenshtein distance calculated with the stringdist R package was used to assess CDR3 similarity, and unrooted trees were constructed with ape in R 3.6.1. TCRdb took this table from immuneACCESS and kept in-frame rearrangements with V and J called. Such tables lack part of the clones; where checked against another copy, unresolved V genes explain under half of the gap, and the rest is unexplained. V and J calls and clone size come straight from that table; D and trimming were deduced from the DNA. This sample comprises 60,000 to 65,000 clones, roughly 80% of them detected only once. Over 3.5% of the sample goes to the ten largest clones.

In the ViraFEST assay, PBMC were stimulated with viral peptide pools, and antigen-specific CD4+ T cell clonotypes were then identified by expansion using TCR sequencing. After roughly 11 days of culture, CD4+ T cells were isolated with the EasySep CD4+ T cell isolation kit. None of the healthy vaccine recipients had a prior SARS-CoV-2 infection, which was confirmed by nucleocapsid antibody tests that came back negative both before and after vaccination. Some 2 million PBMC per well were cultured in IMDM with about 4.6% human AB serum, roughly 11 IU/ml IL-2 and gentamicin, plus 10 ug/ml peptides. Half of the culture medium was replaced with fresh IL-2-containing medium on days 3 and 7. Unless noted otherwise, every peptide stimulation condition was grown in triplicate wells. Using Ficoll-Paque Plus gradient centrifugation, PBMC were separated from whole blood and then either used fresh or cryopreserved at -140C. The spike proteins of SARS-CoV-2 and of the common cold coronaviruses HCoV-NL63, HCoV-OC43 and HCoV-229E were spanned by overlapping peptide pools. The QIAamp micro DNA kit was used to extract genomic DNA from the cultured CD4+ T cells.

Beyond this particular receptor, the publication reports: Among healthy vaccine recipients, nearly all vaccine-induced clones were SARS-CoV-2 mono-reactive, and just 1 of 255 was cross-reactive with common cold coronaviruses. Only a small number of convalescent patients were included, and no early post-infection timepoints were available, which limited the study. Both infection-induced and vaccine-induced clones contracted markedly at late post-vaccination timepoints, which is consistent with waning T cell responses.

As to this clone: Its antigen is currently not known. Base qualities are not at hand, and no much larger clone is one base apart.

The sample here was CD4+ T cells from PBMCs cultured with HCoV-OC43 spike peptides, taken before COVID-19 vaccination. The sample's cell subset or site label is to be understood as: HCoV-OC43 spike overlapping peptide pool stimulation. This receptor was identified in a human donor who received a COVID-19 vaccine.

CDR3 reads: CASSLTGLRDSGANVLTF. The nucleotide sequence reads as follows: TGTGCCAGCAGTTTAACTGGCCTACGGGACTCTGGGGCCAACGTCCTGACTTTC. The chain is assembled from TRBV27 and TRBJ2-6, with TRBD2 as a weak D call on 5 bases. The CDR3 spans 18 residues, from the cysteine through the phenylalanine. The sequence is cut down to CDR3 DNA, 54 bases in frame from base 1. In the germline V gene (reference sequence), CDR1 corresponds to MNHEY and CDR2 to SMNVEV. Trimming removed 2 bases from V and 0 bases from J, leaving 14 bases between the germline ends.